This entry lists 26 T cell receptor beta chains sequenced from one sample in a study of T-cell memory formation after mild COVID-19. Each CDR3 protein gets one entry after TCRdb re-called the 5' RACE reads with MiXCR. Here the sample spans approximately 150,000 distinct CDR3 sequences, 14% being singletons. The material sequenced was PBMCs or a T cell subset sorted from them (not recorded which). The receptors were sampled from an adult woman who had mild COVID-19 (a few samples of this study predate the infection). Cell type and time point are not known.

DNA for the CDR3: TGTGCCAGCAGCCAAACAGGGGGCTATGGCTACACCTTC. Amino acids: CASSQTGGYGYTF. The chain combines TRBV7-9 with TRBJ1-2; TRBD1 matches at 8 bases. Per germline, CDR1 SEHNR and CDR2 FQNEAQ (reference sequence). Trimming removed 5 bases from V and 4 bases from J; junction bases left unmatched: 3. The CDR3 length is 13 residues.

This clonotype has only a few counts. This chain connects TRBV7-8 to TRBJ1-6, with TRBD1 identical over 11 bases. The trim removed 5 bases at V and 7 bases at J, leaving 7 bases unmatched. The CDR3 contains 16 residues. From germline, CDR1 is SGHVS and CDR2 FQNEAQ. CDR3 region: CASSTAGTGGNSPLHF. For the CDR3, the DNA is TGTGCCAGCAGCACGGCCGGGACAGGGGGAAATTCACCCCTCCACTTT.

The chain couples TRBV28 to TRBJ2-4, with 10 bases fitting TRBD2. After removal of 5 bases from V and 3 bases from J, the junction contained 7 bases not matched to a gene. The CDR3 loop spans 16 amino acids. Germline V lookup: CDR1 MDHEN, CDR2 SYDVKM. Written as DNA, the CDR3 is TGTGCCAGCAGTAGAAGCGGGAGGGCCAACAAAAACATTCAGTACTTC. Translation: CASSRSGRANKNIQYF.

The V and J genes are TRBV9 and TRBJ2-2; D unclear. CDR1 is SGDLS, CDR2 YYNGEE, per germline. This CDR3 comprises 12 residues. Between the trimmed V and J ends, which lost 1 base and 6 bases, there was a span of 4 bases. CDR3 region: CASSVNAGELFF. The CDR3 bases are TGTGCCAGCAGCGTAAATGCCGGGGAGCTGTTTTTT.

This clonotype was found a few times. The CDR3, as DNA: TGTGCCAGCAGCCTTTACGGGAACCCCCAGGATACGCAGTATTTT. Amino acid sequence: CASSLYGNPQDTQYF. The chain couples TRBV3-1 to TRBJ2-3; perhaps TRBD2 as D (5 bases). CDR1 and CDR2 from the germline V gene are LGHDT and YNNKEL (reference sequence). CDR3 length equals 15 residues. The ends were cut back, 4 bases at V and 6 bases at J, with 17 bases in the middle.

In its sample, this clonotype was seen a few times. This chain links TRBV7-9 with TRBJ2-7, with no clear D. The CDR3 covers 14 residues. CDR1 and CDR2 (germline): SEHNR, FQNEAQ (reference sequence). The V gene lost 2 bases and the J gene lost 2 bases, with 10 bases spanning the gap. The CDR3 sequence is CASSLNGPAYEQYF. The CDR3 coding sequence is TGTGCCAGCAGCTTAAATGGACCGGCCTACGAGCAGTACTTC.

The chain recombines TRBV6-4 with TRBJ2-5, with 10 positions matching TRBD2. The trim removed 3 bases at V and 2 bases at J, leaving 0 bases unmatched. Germline V CDR1 and CDR2: MRHNA, SNTAGT. The CDR3 is 14 residues long. CDR3 amino acids: CASSEAGGQETQYF. CDR3 bases: TGTGCCAGCAGTGAAGCGGGGGGGCAAGAGACCCAGTACTTC.

The rearrangement uses TRBV4-3 and TRBJ2-7; 7 nucleotides agree with TRBD2. The CDR3 is 17 residues long. Trimming at V came to 0 bases and at J to 3 bases, leaving 11 bases not matched to a gene. CDR1 is LGHNA and CDR2 is YSLEER in the germline V gene. For the CDR3, the DNA is TGCGCCAGCAGCCAAGATTGGTCGGGAGGCCGGATCTACGAGCAGTACTTC. Its translation is CASSQDWSGGRIYEQYF.

This chain links TRBV5-1 with TRBJ2-1, with D perhaps matching TRBD1 (6 bases). Looked up from germline, CDR1 is SGHRS and CDR2 is YFSETQ. V dropped 1 base and J dropped 4 bases, with 9 bases sitting between them. This CDR3 region has 14 residues. The chain's CDR3 is CASSLRQAYNEQFF. In nucleotides, the CDR3 is TGCGCCAGCAGCTTGCGACAGGCATACAATGAGCAGTTCTTC.

This clonotype was detected only a few times. V usage is TRBV12-3 or TRBV12-4 and J usage is TRBJ1-5, with a weak D call TRBD1 (6 bases). This CDR3 contains 13 residues. V lost 8 bases, J lost 11 bases, and 19 bases lay in between. CDR3 DNA: TGTGCCAGCGTGACGAGGGGGTGGATGGCCCAGCATTTT. As protein: CASVTRGWMAQHF.

This clonotype was observed a handful of times. The chain links TRBV6-5 to TRBJ2-2; D not certain. The V gene's germline CDR1 is MNHEY and CDR2 SVGAGI. V was shortened by 7 bases and J by 11 bases, with 23 bases between the two germline ends. This CDR3 spans 15 amino acids. The CDR3 spells CASTTSEFNLGELFF. DNA of the CDR3: TGTGCCAGCACCACCTCCGAGTTTAATCTTGGAGAGCTGTTTTTT.

This clonotype occurred a few times. The CDR3 here is CASSLEGQGARGYTF. Written as DNA, the CDR3 is TGCGCCAGCAGCTTGGAAGGACAGGGGGCGCGCGGCTACACCTTC. The V gene is TRBV5-1, the J gene TRBJ1-2; 11 bases fit TRBD1. The CDR3 runs 15 residues. Germline CDR1 reads SGHRS; CDR2 reads YFSETQ. Trimming took 0 bases from V and 8 from J; bases not matched to a gene: 6. The entire variable domain, with the rest obtained from reference TRBV5-1 and TRBJ1-2, is as follows: KAGVTQTPRYLIKTRGQQVTLSCSPISGHRSVSWYQQTPGQGLQFLFEYFSETQRNKGNFPGRFSGRQFSNSRSEMNVSTLELGDSALYLCASSLEGQGARGYTFGSGTRLTVV.

There are many counts of this clonotype. The V and J genes are TRBV15 and TRBJ2-5; D possibly corresponds to TRBD2 (5 bases). Trimming left V 0 bases short and J 3 bases short, with 5 bases between. Germline V gene lookup returns CDR1 LNHNV and CDR2 YYDKDF (reference sequence). The CDR3 spans 13 residues. The CDR3 reads CATSREGEETQYF. CDR3 DNA: TGTGCCACCAGCAGAGAGGGAGAAGAGACCCAGTACTTC.

J is TRBJ2-1 and V is TRBV9; unclear D gene. Germline V gives CDR1 SGDLS, CDR2 YYNGEE. Trimming took 2 bases from V and 2 from J, leaving 11 bases between them. The CDR3 is 15 amino acids. The chain's CDR3 is CASSVRADPYNEQFF. The CDR3 region has the DNA TGTGCCAGCAGCGTCCGGGCGGACCCCTACAATGAGCAGTTCTTC.

In this sample, this clonotype turned up a few times. V and J are TRBV3-1 and TRBJ2-1; 9 positions match TRBD2. Germline trimming cut 0 bases from V and 12 bases from J; bases unmatched to any gene: 9. This CDR3 contains 15 residues. CDR1 and CDR2 (germline): LGHDT, YNNKEL (reference sequence). CDR3 nucleotides: TGTGCCAGCAGCCAAGATCAGAGCGGGGGGCCAGGGCAGTTCTTC. This translates into CASSQDQSGGPGQFF.

This sequence joins TRBV7-9 and TRBJ2-1; either TRBD1 or TRBD2 may fit D (5 bases each). Germline lookup yields CDR1 SEHNR and CDR2 FQNEAQ (reference sequence). The CDR3 spans 15 residues. V lost 5 bases, J lost 9 bases, and 20 bases lay in between. The CDR3 nucleotides are TGTGCCAGCAGCCAAGATAACCAGGGAGCTTCTGAGCAGTTCTTC. It encodes CASSQDNQGASEQFF.

V and J are TRBV27 and TRBJ2-1; 7 bases agree with TRBD2. Germline V gene data show CDR1 as MNHEY and CDR2 as SMNVEV (reference sequence). The CDR3 is 13 amino acids. J lost 8 bases, V lost 5 bases, and 6 bases had no gene match. Here the CDR3 DNA reads TGTGCCAGCAGTACACCGAGCGGGGATGAGCAGTTCTTC. It encodes CASSTPSGDEQFF.

This clonotype was seen a handful of times. This chain uses TRBV3-1 with TRBJ2-7; 11 bases match TRBD1. V lost 4 bases to trimming and J lost 2 bases; unmatched junction nucleotides: 4. This CDR3 has 15 residues. The germline V gene has CDR1 LGHDT and CDR2 YNNKEL (reference sequence). CDR3: CASSRAGQGAYEQYF. In nucleotides, the CDR3 is TGTGCCAGCAGCCGAGCGGGACAGGGGGCCTACGAGCAGTACTTC.

This clonotype was seen a handful of times. The chain combines TRBV5-6 with TRBJ1-1; D not certain. Per germline, CDR1 SGHDT and CDR2 YYEEEE. The CDR3 runs to 11 residues. Trimming took off 4 bases at V and 4 bases at J, with 5 bases between the two ends. The CDR3 sequence is CASSVSTEAFF. CDR3 coding DNA: TGTGCCAGCAGCGTAAGCACTGAAGCTTTCTTT.

The chain uses TRBV7-6 and TRBJ2-5; D call uncertain. V lost 4 bases and J lost 1, with 7 bases in between. This CDR3 contains 13 residues. CDR1 SGHVS and CDR2 FNYEAQ come from the germline V gene. CDR3 coding DNA: TGTGCCAGCAGCTCGAACCCCCAAGAGACCCAGTACTTC. Translating gives CASSSNPQETQYF. The entire variable domain, with the rest obtained from reference TRBV7-6 and TRBJ2-5, is as follows: GAGVSQSPRYKVTKRGQDVALRCDPISGHVSLYWYRQALGQGPEFLTYFNYEAQQDKSGLPNDRFSAERPEGSISTLTIQRTEQRDSAMYRCASSSNPQETQYFGPGTRLLVL.

This clonotype has more than one count but fewer than ten. The chain couples TRBV5-1 to TRBJ2-2, with unresolved D. The CDR3 covers 15 residues. Trimming removed 1 base from V and 11 bases from J, with 18 bases in between. Germline lookup yields CDR1 SGHRS and CDR2 YFSETQ. The CDR3 region is CASSLSPLPASELFF. The CDR3 DNA reads TGCGCCAGCAGCTTGTCCCCCTTGCCCGCGTCCGAGCTGTTTTTT.

In the case of this clonotype: The junction shows a germline mismatch at one end, possibly a read error. The rearrangement joins TRBV5-1 to TRBJ2-6; possible D gene TRBD1, 5 bases. Germline V gene data show CDR1 as SGHRS and CDR2 as YFSETQ. The CDR3 totals 15 residues. The CDR3 DNA sequence: TGCGCCAGCAGCTTAGACAGCTCTGGGGCCAACGTCCTGAATTTC. This gives the protein CASSLDSSGANVLNF.

In DNA, the CDR3 is TGTGCCAGCAGTGAAGGTGGGTATGCGAACCGGGACATCATCAATGAGCAGTTCTTC. Its protein product is CASSEGGYANRDIINEQFF. The chain carries TRBV6-1 and TRBJ2-1; possibly TRBD1 for D (6 bases). The CDR3 is made up of 19 amino acids. The ends were cut back, 1 base at V and 6 bases at J, with 25 bases in the middle. Germline lookup yields CDR1 MNHNS and CDR2 SASEGT.

This clonotype was recorded at least ten times. Mismatch with germline at one junction end may stem from a read error. This chain uses TRBV24-1 with TRBJ1-2; TRBD1 matches at 7 bases. This CDR3 spans 12 amino acids. Looked up from germline, CDR1 is KGHDR and CDR2 is SFDVKD. CDR3 nucleotides: TGTGCCACCAGTGACCTGACAGGGACTTTCTCCTTC. It codes for CATSDLTGTFSF.

The chain carries TRBV12-3 or TRBV12-4 and TRBJ2-7; D is ambiguous. The CDR3 loop spans 13 amino acids. Trimming took 5 bases from V and 2 from J, leaving 10 bases between them. CDR3 region: CASSTNRAYEQYF. The CDR3 nucleotides read TGTGCCAGCAGTACGAACCGGGCCTACGAGCAGTACTTC.

This chain uses TRBV27 with TRBJ2-7; D assignment may be TRBD1 or TRBD2 (7 bases each). Germline CDR1 MNHEY, CDR2 SMNVEV (reference sequence). This CDR3 contains 14 residues. The V end was cut by 5 bases, the J end by 4 bases, with 15 bases between. CDR3: CASSLGRGGYEQYF. As DNA, the CDR3 is TGTGCCAGCAGTCTAGGCAGGGGGGGGTACGAGCAGTACTTC.